This TCR beta chain emerged from a study of Tregs in tolerant kidney transplant recipients. Whole-study findings and limits: Activated donor B cell expansion appeared to reveal the most relevant donor-specific TCRbeta repertoire.

Related graft donors supplied nonmyeloablative bone marrow transplants, and mixed chimerism was transient. Thawed PBMCs were FACS-sorted into unstimulated CD4+CD25+CD127- regulatory T cells, CD4+CD25- non-regulatory cells, CD4 and CD8 cells. The CDR3 spans 14 residues. Germline assignment: CDR1 ENHRY and CDR2 SYGVKD. V was shortened by 6 bases and J by 2 bases, with 13 bases between the two germline ends. This clone was counted a single time. What it binds is not known. Only in-frame clones appear in the TCRdb table, and some are missing; sequencing was by immunoSEQ multiplex PCR. The table has tens of thousands of clones, about 87% seen once.

The material was CD4+ T cells from blood (PBMCs), obtained 6 months after the transplant. The receptor was isolated from a human patient who received a combined kidney and bone marrow transplant. Some T cells may have originated in the graft donor. The gene calls are TRBV10-3 and TRBJ1-1; perhaps TRBD1 as D (5 bases). The CDR3 nucleotides are TGTGCCATCAGGATGACAGTGGATAACACTGAAGCTTTCTTT. This sequence encodes CAIRMTVDNTEAFF.